The rows below give T cell receptor beta chains drawn from one sample of a study of blood T cell repertoires in COVID-19. This table comes from immunoSEQ multiplex PCR, and its TCRdb copy is limited to in-frame clones, with some not included. The profile covers 160,000 or so clones, with over 75% appearing a single time and approximately 11% taken by the ten largest. The source material was peripheral blood. All receptors derive from a human donor in a cohort sampled during active COVID-19. The CDR3 runs from the conserved cysteine through the conserved F or W.

CDR3aa: CASSLWGLAGGPGELFF
v_gene: TRBV28
j_gene: TRBJ2-2

CDR3aa: CAITERGGAGTQYF
v_gene: TRBV10-3
j_gene: TRBJ2-3

CDR3aa: CASIGSGTGFYEQYF
v_gene: TRBV6-5
j_gene: TRBJ2-7

CDR3aa: CAITSGRDADTQYF
v_gene: TRBV10-3
j_gene: TRBJ2-3

CDR3aa: CASSRLAGRDEQYF
v_gene: TRBV7-9
j_gene: TRBJ2-7

CDR3aa: CASRRLAGGKTNTGELFF
v_gene: TRBV19
j_gene: TRBJ2-2

CDR3aa: CASSPRRSGRTDTQYF
v_gene: TRBV5-6
j_gene: TRBJ2-3

CDR3aa: CASTSDPGFTYEQYF
v_gene: TRBV7-2
j_gene: TRBJ2-7

CDR3aa: CASSIVGRTWNQPQHF
v_gene: TRBV19
j_gene: TRBJ1-5

CDR3aa: CASSLASDTQYF
v_gene: TRBV12-3/TRBV12-4
j_gene: TRBJ2-3

CDR3aa: CASSPGPSIDNEQFF
v_gene: TRBV7-2
j_gene: TRBJ2-1

CDR3aa: CASSFQGDEQYF
v_gene: TRBV5-4
j_gene: TRBJ2-7

CDR3aa: CASSAYPGSSFSF
v_gene: TRBV13
j_gene: TRBJ2-7

CDR3aa: CASSYMTSGSYEQYF
v_gene: TRBV6-2/TRBV6-3
j_gene: TRBJ2-7

CDR3aa: CASRVSGTPLDTQYF
v_gene: TRBV6-4
j_gene: TRBJ2-3

CDR3aa: CASSLGGLAGSPGETQYF
v_gene: TRBV11-2
j_gene: TRBJ2-5

CDR3aa: CASSPGGGAWAPLHF
v_gene: TRBV27
j_gene: TRBJ1-6

CDR3aa: CASSERAGSGGYTF
v_gene: TRBV6-1
j_gene: TRBJ1-2

CDR3aa: CASSEAEGSNYGYTF
v_gene: TRBV2
j_gene: TRBJ1-2

CDR3aa: CASSFLLGVEAFF
v_gene: TRBV7-9
j_gene: TRBJ1-1

CDR3aa: CASSQGDLYEPQHF
v_gene: TRBV2
j_gene: TRBJ1-5

CDR3aa: CSAKTGHEQYF
v_gene: TRBV20-1
j_gene: TRBJ2-7

CDR3aa: CASTLSGDSETQYF
v_gene: TRBV5-1
j_gene: TRBJ2-5

CDR3aa: CASSESTGTGGETQYF
v_gene: TRBV10-1
j_gene: TRBJ2-5

CDR3aa: CASSTGKETQYF
v_gene: TRBV9
j_gene: TRBJ2-5

CDR3aa: CASSPARVGEQYF
v_gene: TRBV19
j_gene: TRBJ2-7

CDR3aa: CASSVSGGDSPLHF
v_gene: TRBV7-8
j_gene: TRBJ1-6

CDR3aa: CASSEHLSPGNTIYF
v_gene: TRBV10-1
j_gene: TRBJ1-3

CDR3aa: CASRPQGVEQPQHF
v_gene: TRBV27
j_gene: TRBJ1-5

CDR3aa: CASSLYGREAESGYTF
v_gene: TRBV14
j_gene: TRBJ1-2

CDR3aa: CASSLSLTEAFF
v_gene: TRBV11-2
j_gene: TRBJ1-1

CDR3aa: CASSLQGLETQYF
v_gene: TRBV7-2
j_gene: TRBJ2-5

CDR3aa: CASSTWARETQYF
v_gene: TRBV27
j_gene: TRBJ2-5

CDR3aa: CASSDGTVYEKLFF
v_gene: TRBV10-2
j_gene: TRBJ1-4

CDR3aa: CASSDLQETQYF
v_gene: TRBV25-1
j_gene: TRBJ2-5

CDR3aa: CASSQESPQGWETQYF
v_gene: TRBV4-1
j_gene: TRBJ2-5

CDR3aa: CASSTRQGNTGELFF
v_gene: TRBV11-3
j_gene: TRBJ2-2

CDR3aa: CASSLFAGGKSYEQYF
v_gene: TRBV7-3
j_gene: TRBJ2-7

CDR3aa: CASTNQGMADTQYF
v_gene: TRBV19
j_gene: TRBJ2-3

CDR3aa: CASSVNSGPYEAFF
v_gene: TRBV2
j_gene: TRBJ1-1

CDR3aa: CASSQGRGTEAFF
v_gene: TRBV3-1/TRBV3-2
j_gene: TRBJ1-1

CDR3aa: CARSRVRGPSYGYTF
v_gene: TRBV5-3
j_gene: TRBJ1-2

CDR3aa: CASSPTFRDTEAFF
v_gene: TRBV7-8
j_gene: TRBJ1-1

CDR3aa: CASSQDEAAPSVTGELFF
v_gene: TRBV4-1
j_gene: TRBJ2-2

CDR3aa: CASSPLRDRDIYGYTF
v_gene: TRBV18
j_gene: TRBJ1-2